Listed below are T cell receptor beta chains from one sample, sequenced in a study of blood T cell repertoires in COVID-19. TCRdb's copy holds only in-frame clones and misses some; the assay was immunoSEQ multiplex PCR. Of roughly 140,000 clones listed, roughly 84% are singletons. The specimen sequenced was peripheral blood. Source of these receptors: a human donor in a cohort sampled during active COVID-19. CDR3s include the opening cysteine and the closing phenylalanine or tryptophan. The D gene is left open where the match is weak. A clone size is listed for some rows: how often the clone was seen (once, few, many), or a class if it is expanded.

-	TRBD2	TRBV5-6	TRBJ2-2	CASSPKLAGFTGELFF	TGTGCCAGCAGCCCGAAACTAGCGGGTTTCACCGGGGAGCTGTTTTTT
-	TRBD1	TRBV7-3	TRBJ1-1	CASSPSGQGVNFWTEAFF	TGTGCCAGCAGCCCCTCTGGACAGGGTGTGAATTTTTGGACTGAAGCTTTCTTT
-	TRBD1	TRBV19	TRBJ1-5	CASRGTGDQPQHF	TGTGCCAGTAGGGGGACAGGGGATCAGCCCCAGCATTTT
-	TRBD1	TRBV27	TRBJ2-7	CASSLSPRGQGLYEQYF	TGTGCCAGCAGTCTCAGCCCTCGAGGACAGGGCCTCTACGAGCAGTACTTC
-	-	TRBV30	TRBJ1-1	CAWTRTVSNTEAFF	TGTGCCTGGACCAGGACAGTTTCGAACACTGAAGCTTTCTTT
-	-	TRBV5-1	TRBJ2-1	CASSLTSGSSYNEQFF	TGCGCCAGCAGCCTTACCAGCGGAAGCTCCTACAATGAGCAGTTCTTC
-	-	TRBV24-1	TRBJ2-1	CATSDPARNEQFF	TGTGCCACCAGTGACCCCGCTCGGAATGAGCAGTTCTTC
few	TRBD2	TRBV9	TRBJ2-3	CASSLTSGVDTQYF	TGTGCCAGCAGCCTGACTAGCGGGGTAGATACGCAGTATTTT
few	TRBD1	TRBV10-2	TRBJ1-5	CASRTGDRSNQPQHF	TGCGCCAGCAGGACAGGGGACCGTAGCAATCAGCCCCAGCATTTT
-	-	TRBV4-3	TRBJ1-1	CASSQEPAGLMGTEAFF	TGCGCCAGCAGCCAAGAACCCGCAGGGTTGATGGGGACTGAAGCTTTCTTT
-	TRBD1	TRBV18	TRBJ1-3	CASSPLTGTSGNTIYF	TGTGCCAGCTCACCCTTGACAGGGACCTCTGGAAACACCATATATTTT
-	TRBD2	TRBV6-5	TRBJ2-7	CASTGLAHYEQYF	TGTGCCAGCACTGGACTAGCCCACTACGAGCAGTACTTC
-	TRBD1	TRBV6-5	TRBJ1-1	CASSYKDRVPAAFF	TGTGCCAGCAGTTACAAGGACAGGGTGCCTGCAGCTTTCTTT
-	TRBD1	TRBV14	TRBJ1-5	CASSLQGGQPQHF	TGTGCCAGCAGCCTCCAGGGGGGTCAGCCCCAGCATTTT
-	-	TRBV28	TRBJ1-4	CASSSTGGSHEKLFF	TGTGCCAGCAGTTCCACCGGGGGGTCCCATGAAAAACTGTTTTTT
once	-	TRBV4-3	TRBJ2-2	CASGRGLGSGELFF	TGCGCCAGCGGGCGCGGGCTCGGGAGCGGGGAGCTGTTTTTT
-	-	TRBV7-2	TRBJ2-3	CASGPNFGQGDTQYF	TGTGCCAGCGGACCCAATTTCGGGCAGGGAGATACGCAGTATTTT
-	TRBD2	TRBV7-6	TRBJ2-1	CASSLESSGGPYNEQFF	TGTGCCAGCAGCTTAGAGAGTAGCGGGGGGCCCTACAATGAGCAGTTCTTC
-	-	TRBV3-1/TRBV3-2	TRBJ2-2	CASSQDRPNTGELFF	TGTGCCAGCAGCCAAGATCGTCCGAACACCGGGGAGCTGTTTTTT
few	-	TRBV19	TRBJ1-1	CASSPWGAESTEAFF	TGTGCCAGTAGTCCCTGGGGAGCGGAGTCCACTGAAGCTTTCTTT
-	TRBD2	TRBV7-6	TRBJ2-3	CASRAGTSGGVVTDTQYF	TGTGCCAGCAGGGCCGGGACTAGCGGGGGGGTCGTCACAGATACGCAGTATTTT
-	-	TRBV7-2	TRBJ1-1	CASSRALVGTEAFF	TGTGCCAGCAGCCGTGCTCTAGTCGGAACTGAAGCTTTCTTT
few	-	TRBV10-2	TRBJ1-2	CASSESRNYGYTF	TGCGCCAGCAGTGAGTCGCGGAACTATGGCTACACCTTC
-	-	TRBV19	TRBJ2-1	CASSIRKPDGVEQFF	TGTGCCAGTAGTATAAGAAAACCCGATGGAGTTGAGCAGTTCTTC
-	-	TRBV28	TRBJ1-6	CASSRPTEDNSPLHF	TGTGCCAGCTCCAGACCTACCGAGGATAATTCACCCCTCCACTTT
-	-	TRBV6-5	TRBJ1-4	CASTIGQGGEKLFF	TGTGCCAGCACCATAGGTCAGGGAGGGGAAAAACTGTTTTTT
-	-	TRBV30	TRBJ1-6	CAWSNSYNSPLHF	TGTGCCTGGAGTAATAGCTATAATTCACCCCTCCACTTT
-	-	TRBV7-2	TRBJ1-4	CASSLGDIREKLFF	TGTGCCAGCAGCTTAGGGGACATACGCGAAAAACTGTTTTTT
-	TRBD1	TRBV11-2	TRBJ1-4	CASSIGQVEKLFF	TGTGCCAGCAGCATAGGACAGGTTGAAAAACTGTTTTTT
-	-	TRBV24-1	TRBJ2-7	CATSDPHGGASEQYF	TGTGCCACCAGTGATCCCCATGGGGGGGCGAGCGAGCAGTACTTC
-	-	TRBV7-9	TRBJ1-1	CASSLVTTEAFF	TGTGCCAGCAGCTTAGTGACAACTGAAGCTTTCTTT
few	-	TRBV19	TRBJ1-1	CASSIPHQGYNTEAFF	TGTGCCAGTAGTATCCCGCACCAGGGTTATAACACTGAAGCTTTCTTT
once	-	TRBV4-3	TRBJ1-2	CASSQVYGQDYGYTF	TGCGCCAGCAGCCAAGTATATGGTCAGGACTATGGCTACACCTTC
-	TRBD1	TRBV6-2/TRBV6-3	TRBJ1-1	CASSQGTVAFF	TGTGCCAGCAGTCAAGGGACAGTGGCTTTCTTT
-	TRBD1	TRBV12-3/TRBV12-4	TRBJ1-2	CASRRDRGPGYTF	TGTGCCAGCAGGCGGGACAGGGGCCCTGGCTACACCTTC
-	TRBD2	TRBV11-3	TRBJ2-3	CASSQSGGAMDTQYF	TGTGCCAGCAGCCAAAGCGGGGGGGCAATGGATACGCAGTATTTT
many	TRBD1	TRBV15	TRBJ2-5	CATSGRDSMMTQYF	TGTGCCACCAGCGGCCGGGACAGTATGATGACCCAGTACTTC
-	-	TRBV28	TRBJ2-7	CASSLRGTAREQYF	TGTGCCAGCAGTTTACGGGGGACAGCGCGGGAGCAGTACTTC
-	TRBD2	TRBV20-1	TRBJ2-3	CSAGGLAGGQTDTQYF	TGCAGTGCTGGTGGACTAGCGGGGGGTCAGACAGATACGCAGTATTTT
-	-	TRBV6-2/TRBV6-3	TRBJ1-1	CASSYGWAIEAFF	TGTGCCAGCAGTTACGGATGGGCTATTGAAGCTTTCTTT
-	TRBD2	TRBV4-1	TRBJ2-5	CASSLLFGTSGGYETQYF	TGCGCCAGCAGCCTCCTCTTTGGGACTAGCGGGGGATATGAGACCCAGTACTTC
few	-	TRBV10-3	TRBJ2-1	CAIRGEGLPDNEQFF	TGTGCCATCAGAGGTGAGGGATTGCCCGACAATGAGCAGTTCTTC
-	-	TRBV4-3	TRBJ1-2	CASSHSLTANYGYTF	TGCGCCAGCAGCCACTCCTTGACAGCTAACTATGGCTACACCTTC
-	TRBD1	TRBV19	TRBJ1-5	CASSTYRQGIQPQHF	TGTGCCAGTAGTACCTACCGACAGGGAATTCAGCCCCAGCATTTT
-	TRBD2	TRBV9	TRBJ2-5	CASSVLAVQETQYF	TGTGCCAGCAGCGTACTAGCGGTACAAGAGACCCAGTACTTC
once	-	TRBV7-2	TRBJ1-2	CASSSAGGYGYTF	TGTGCCAGCAGCTCTGCGGGGGGCTATGGCTACACCTTC
-	-	TRBV4-1	TRBJ1-6	CASSPRDGGRNSPLHF	TGCGCCAGCAGCCCACGGGACGGGGGGCGAAATTCACCCCTCCACTTT
-	-	TRBV3-1/TRBV3-2	TRBJ1-3	CASSRTATSGNTIYF	TGTGCCAGCAGCAGGACAGCTACCTCTGGAAACACCATATATTTT
-	TRBD1	TRBV30	TRBJ2-7	CAWSEGQGYYEQYF	TGTGCCTGGAGCGAAGGACAGGGTTATTACGAGCAGTACTTC
-	-	TRBV7-2	TRBJ1-6	CASSSDSDHKPLHF	TGTGCCAGCAGCTCGGACAGTGATCATAAACCCCTCCACTTT
-	TRBD2	TRBV13	TRBJ2-2	CASSPARWGGNTGELFF	TGTGCCAGCAGCCCCGCACGGTGGGGGGGGAACACCGGGGAGCTGTTTTTT
-	-	TRBV5-8	TRBJ2-6	CASSFPSSGANVLTF	TGTGCCAGCAGCTTCCCCAGCTCTGGGGCCAACGTCCTGACTTTC
-	-	TRBV6-5	TRBJ1-6	CASSLGQFNSPLHF	TGTGCCAGCAGCCTCGGACAATTTAATTCACCCCTCCACTTT
-	TRBD2	TRBV5-8	TRBJ2-3	CASSLAGTSGGRDTQYF	TGTGCCAGCAGCTTGGCTGGGACTAGCGGGGGTAGAGATACGCAGTATTTT
-	TRBD1	TRBV11-1	TRBJ2-7	CASSPGTGQTQYF	TGTGCCAGCAGCCCCGGGACAGGCCAGACGCAGTACTTC
once	TRBD1	TRBV7-9	TRBJ2-7	CASSSKGQGESYEQYF	TGTGCCAGCAGCAGTAAGGGACAGGGGGAATCCTACGAGCAGTACTTC
-	-	TRBV6-5	TRBJ1-5	CASSAGGQPQHF	TGTGCCAGCAGCGCCGGGGGGCAGCCCCAGCATTTT
-	-	TRBV4-3	TRBJ1-2	CASSQGEGEGYGYTF	TGCGCCAGCAGCCAAGGGGAGGGAGAAGGGTATGGCTACACCTTC
-	-	TRBV4-2	TRBJ1-4	CASSSGGASVEKLFF	TGTGCCAGCAGTTCGGGGGGGGCGTCGGTTGAAAAACTGTTTTTT
-	TRBD1	TRBV18	TRBJ1-4	CASSPPQGQGGEKLFF	TGTGCCAGCTCACCACCTCAGGGACAGGGAGGTGAAAAACTGTTTTTT